This TCR beta chain was captured in a study of brain T cells in children with intractable seizures. Study-wide results and caveats: Absence of clones before surgery may stem from lower sequencing depth.

Patients received at least one anti-epileptic drug before surgery. Regarding this clone: Its antigen is currently unknown.

Sequenced by immunoSEQ multiplex PCR; TCRdb stores in-frame clones only, minus some. Altogether 60,000 to 85,000 clones are present, roughly 91% being singletons, with the ten largest covering around 1.4%. Germline V gene lookup returns CDR1 SGHTA and CDR2 FQGNSA. The CDR3 sequence is 15 residues long. V lost 2 bases and J 0 bases, leaving 8 bases between the germline ends. J is TRBJ1-3 and V is TRBV7-2; maybe TRBD1 (5 bases). Sequences were derived from peripheral blood, sampled at surgery. The sequence derives from a boy under two years old with tuberous sclerosis and intractable seizures. CDR3 region: CASSLRDFSGNTIYF. As DNA, the CDR3 is TGTGCCAGCAGCTTACGGGACTTCTCTGGAAACACCATATATTTT.